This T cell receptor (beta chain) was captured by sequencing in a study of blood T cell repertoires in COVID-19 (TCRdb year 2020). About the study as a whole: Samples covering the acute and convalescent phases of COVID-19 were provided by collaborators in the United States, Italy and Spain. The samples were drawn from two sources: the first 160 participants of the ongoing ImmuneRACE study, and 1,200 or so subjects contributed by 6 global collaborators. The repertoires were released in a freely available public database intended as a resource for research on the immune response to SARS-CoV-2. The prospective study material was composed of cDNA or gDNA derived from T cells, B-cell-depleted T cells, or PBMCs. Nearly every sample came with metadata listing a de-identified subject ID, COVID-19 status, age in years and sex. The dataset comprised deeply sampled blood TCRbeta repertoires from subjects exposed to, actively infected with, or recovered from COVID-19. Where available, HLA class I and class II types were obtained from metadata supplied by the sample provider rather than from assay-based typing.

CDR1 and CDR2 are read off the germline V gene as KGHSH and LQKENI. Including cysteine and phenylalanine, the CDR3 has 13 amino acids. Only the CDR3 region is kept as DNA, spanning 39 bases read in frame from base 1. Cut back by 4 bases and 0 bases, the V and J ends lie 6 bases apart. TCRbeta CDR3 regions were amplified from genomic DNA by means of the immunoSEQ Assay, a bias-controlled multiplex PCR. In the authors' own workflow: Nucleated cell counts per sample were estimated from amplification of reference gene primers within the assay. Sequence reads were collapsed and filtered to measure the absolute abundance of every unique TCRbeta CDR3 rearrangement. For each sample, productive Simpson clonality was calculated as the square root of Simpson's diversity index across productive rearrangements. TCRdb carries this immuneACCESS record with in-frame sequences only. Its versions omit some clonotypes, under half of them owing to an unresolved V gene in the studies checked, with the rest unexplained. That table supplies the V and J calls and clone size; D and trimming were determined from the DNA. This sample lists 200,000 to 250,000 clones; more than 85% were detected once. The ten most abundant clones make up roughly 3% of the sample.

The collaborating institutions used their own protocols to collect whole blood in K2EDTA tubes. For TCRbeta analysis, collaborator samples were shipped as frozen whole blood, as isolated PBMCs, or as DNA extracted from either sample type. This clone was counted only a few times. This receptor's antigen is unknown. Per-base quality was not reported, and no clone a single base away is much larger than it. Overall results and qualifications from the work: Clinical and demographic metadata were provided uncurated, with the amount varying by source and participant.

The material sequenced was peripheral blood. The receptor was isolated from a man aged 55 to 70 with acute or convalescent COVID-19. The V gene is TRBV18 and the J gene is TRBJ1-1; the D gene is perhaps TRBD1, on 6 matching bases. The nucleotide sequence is TGTGCCAGCTCACGGGACATGAACACTGAAGCTTTCTTT. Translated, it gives CASSRDMNTEAFF.